The 14 T cell receptor beta chains below were found in one sample sequenced in a study of CD8 T cells in ankylosing spondylitis. For these receptors, no antigen is known. TCRdb ran MiXCR on the 5' RACE reads and lists one entry per CDR3 protein. The sample records 400,000 or so distinct CDR3 sequences, around 26% being singletons. Whole-study findings and limits: A TCR beta motif of under ten highly homologous variants appeared characteristic of ankylosing spondylitis blood.

Sequencing used blood, either unsorted or a sorted T cell fraction (not recorded which). These receptors were obtained from a male donor with ankylosing spondylitis.

The chain employs TRBV24-1 and TRBJ2-3; D is possibly TRBD1 (7 bases). The V gene's germline CDR1 is KGHDR and CDR2 SFDVKD. The CDR3 runs to 14 residues. Trimming took off 3 bases at V and 3 bases at J, with 9 bases between the two ends. CDR3 in amino acids: CATSDAGQTDTQYF. The CDR3 nucleotides read TGTGCCACCAGTGATGCGGGACAGACAGATACGCAGTATTTT.

The chain carries TRBV5-1 and TRBJ1-4; no definite D call. There are 14 residues in the CDR3. Germline V gives CDR1 SGHRS, CDR2 YFSETQ. V lost 3 bases, J lost 8 bases, and 14 bases lay in between. The CDR3 nucleotides are TGCGCCAGCAGCTCCGGAGTTGAAGGCGAAAAACTGTTTTTT. It translates to CASSSGVEGEKLFF.

This clonotype has at least ten counts. The gene calls are TRBV29-1 and TRBJ1-1; D may be TRBD1 (5 bases). Germline assignment: CDR1 SQVTM and CDR2 ANQGSEA. The CDR3 contains 13 residues. V was clipped by 4 bases and J by 1 base, with 10 bases between them. In nucleotides, the CDR3 is TGCAGCGTTGGTAGGGGATCGAACACTGAAGCTTTCTTT. This sequence encodes CSVGRGSNTEAFF.

A few counts support this clonotype. The chain carries TRBV29-1 and TRBJ1-1; D perhaps matches TRBD1 (5 bases). Trimming pared 4 bases from V and 1 base from J, leaving 13 bases between. The CDR3 consists of 14 residues. CDR1 and CDR2 (germline): SQVTM, ANQGSEA. CDR3 DNA: TGCAGCGTTGGGATATGGAGGGGGAACACTGAAGCTTTCTTT. It codes for CSVGIWRGNTEAFF.

This clonotype was found a few times. The chain recombines TRBV20-1 with TRBJ1-2, with 9 bases matching TRBD1. The CDR3 is 13 amino acids. J was trimmed by 5 bases and V by 7 bases; bases with no gene match: 8. CDR1 and CDR2 (germline): DFQATT, SNEGSKA (reference sequence). The CDR3 is CSVRDRARYGYTF. CDR3 DNA: TGCAGTGTAAGGGACAGGGCGAGGTATGGCTACACCTTC.

The chain uses TRBV20-1 and TRBJ2-5; tentatively, D is TRBD2 (5 bases). The length of the CDR3 is 13 residues. V was pared by 8 bases and J by 7 bases, with 20 bases between. CDR1 and CDR2 from the germline V gene are DFQATT and SNEGSKA (reference sequence). CDR3 sequence reads: CSPAEATEGTQYF. Written as DNA, the CDR3 is TGCAGTCCCGCGGAGGCGACCGAGGGGACCCAGTACTTC.

This clonotype occurred a few times. V gene TRBV7-9 combines with J gene TRBJ2-2; the match to TRBD2 covers 9 bases. Germline V CDR1 and CDR2: SEHNR, FQNEAQ (reference sequence). Trimming at V came to 3 bases and at J to 1 base, leaving 6 bases not matched to a gene. The CDR3 contains 17 residues. In DNA form, the CDR3 reads TGTGCCAGCAGCTTTCAGACTAGCGGAATGAACACCGGGGAGCTGTTTTTT. It yields the protein CASSFQTSGMNTGELFF.

This clonotype showed up just a few times. J is TRBJ2-3 and V is TRBV7-8; D possibly corresponds to TRBD2 (6 bases). The germline V gene has CDR1 SGHVS and CDR2 FQNEAQ. V lost 3 bases to trimming and J lost 0 bases, with 7 bases between them. The CDR3 length is 14 residues. CDR3 residues: CASSFAGSTDTQYF. The DNA for the CDR3 is TGTGCCAGCAGCTTCGCGGGGAGCACAGATACGCAGTATTTT. Combining the CDR3 with reference TRBV7-8 and TRBJ2-3 gives the whole variable domain GAGVSQSPRYKVAKRGQDVALRCDPISGHVSLFWYQQALGQGPEFLTYFQNEAQLDKSGLPSDRFFAERPEGSVSTLKIQRTQQEDSAVYLCASSFAGSTDTQYFGPGTRLTVL.

There are a few counts of this clonotype. The CDR3 DNA reads TGTGCCAGGGTCTGGACAGCCCTTATTACCTACGAGCAGTACGTC. The encoded protein is CARVWTALITYEQYV. The chain couples TRBV27 to TRBJ2-7, with a possible D match to TRBD1 (6 bases). This CDR3 is built from 15 residues. Germline CDR1 reads MNHEY; CDR2 reads SMNVEV (reference sequence). V shed 9 bases and J shed 2 bases, with 20 bases lying between them.

The V and J genes are TRBV7-8 and TRBJ2-7; possible D gene TRBD2, 7 bases. CDR1 and CDR2 (germline): SGHVS, FQNEAQ. The CDR3 has 15 amino acids. V lost 5 bases to trimming and J lost 5 bases, with 19 bases between them. CDR3 residues: CASSLREGGGNEQYF. CDR3 DNA sequence: TGTGCCAGCAGCCTCCGAGAAGGGGGGGGCAACGAGCAGTACTTC.

This clonotype has just a few counts. The chain carries TRBV7-2 and TRBJ1-5, with D unclear. Germline CDR1 is SGHTA and CDR2 is FQGNSA. The CDR3 is 16 amino acids. Trimming left V 1 base short and J 0 bases short, with 10 bases between. This CDR3 is CASSLEVGISNQPQHF. In DNA, the CDR3 is TGTGCCAGCAGCTTAGAAGTGGGAATTAGCAATCAGCCCCAGCATTTT. Complete variable domain (other parts from reference TRBV7-2 and TRBJ1-5): GAGVSQSPSNKVTEKGKDVELRCDPISGHTALYWYRQSLGQGLEFLIYFQGNSAPDKSGLPSDRFSAERTGGSVSTLTIQRTQQEDSAVYLCASSLEVGISNQPQHFGDGTRLSIL.

Ten or more counts support this clonotype. The rearrangement links TRBV12-3 or TRBV12-4 to TRBJ2-5; maybe TRBD1 (5 bases). With 7 bases removed from V and 4 bases from J, the gap between germline ends came to 13 bases. The CDR3 loop spans 13 amino acids. CDR3: CASNDRGAETQYF. The CDR3 DNA follows: TGTGCCAGCAACGACCGTGGGGCAGAGACCCAGTACTTC.

This sequence joins TRBV9 and TRBJ2-1; D may be TRBD1 or TRBD2 (5 bases each). The CDR3 runs to 15 residues. Germline V CDR1 and CDR2: SGDLS, YYNGEE. V lost 4 bases to trimming and J lost 5 bases, with 16 bases between them. CDR3 protein: CASSPHRDADNEQFF. The CDR3 bases are TGTGCCAGCAGCCCGCACCGGGACGCCGACAATGAGCAGTTCTTC.

This clonotype was counted only a few times. V is TRBV7-2 and J is TRBJ2-7; TRBD2 aligns across 10 bases. The CDR3 extends over 14 amino acids. Looked up from germline, CDR1 is SGHTA and CDR2 is FQGNSA. The trim removed 2 bases at V and 11 bases at J, leaving 9 bases unmatched. Written as DNA, the CDR3 is TGTGCCAGCAGCTTACTAGCGGGGGATATTAATGAGTACTTC. Residues: CASSLLAGDINEYF.